This TCR beta chain was sequenced for a study of blood T cell repertoires in COVID-19. Study-wide background: PBMCs, B-cell-depleted T cells, or T cells were the source of the cDNA or gDNA that made up the material.

The length of the CDR3 is 18 residues. V was clipped by 3 bases and J by 7 bases; unmatched bases: 10. From germline, CDR1 is MGHRA and CDR2 YSYEKL. The count of this clone is one. Generated by immunoSEQ multiplex PCR, the TCRdb table keeps only in-frame clones and is missing some. The repertoire includes just over 300,000 clones, 87% of them detected once, and approximately 2% sits in the top ten. This clonotype was sampled from a man in his late teens or twenties with active or convalescent COVID-19. This chain joins TRBV4-1 and TRBJ2-2; 14 bases are shared with TRBD2. The specimen sequenced was peripheral blood. CDR3 DNA: TGCGCCAGCAGCCACACAGCCCAGGGACTAGCGGGAGTCGGGGAGCTGTTTTTT. It codes for CASSHTAQGLAGVGELFF.